The rows below give T cell receptor beta chains drawn from one sample of a study of response to subunit inactivated influenza vaccine. TCRdb reanalysed the RT-PCR reads using MiXCR and keeps one entry per CDR3 protein. This table has more than 550,000 distinct CDR3 sequences, about 12% appearing once. Sample: PBMCs from blood, taken on the day of vaccination. These receptors originate from a man in his fifties or sixties who received an inactivated influenza vaccine. The CDR3 runs from the conserved cysteine through the conserved F or W. The order of the fields is J gene, clone size, D gene, V gene, CDR3 protein, CDR3 DNA. D genes are given only for firm matches. Expanded clones are given a class, and other clones once, few, many or no size at all.

>TRBJ1-1|NA|NA|TRBV12-3/TRBV12-4
CASTFGGKRTEAFF
TGTGCCAGCACATTTGGGGGCAAGCGCACTGAAGCTTTCTTT
>TRBJ1-2|few|TRBD1|TRBV30
CAWSYRGLDGYTF
TGTGCCTGGAGCTACAGGGGGCTAGATGGCTACACCTTC
>TRBJ2-1|NA|TRBD2|TRBV20-1
CSASELASGSRNNEQFF
TGCAGTGCTAGCGAATTGGCTAGCGGGAGTCGTAACAATGAGCAGTTCTTC
>TRBJ1-2|many|NA|TRBV5-1
CASSTAAPNYGYTF
TGCGCCAGCAGCACAGCCGCACCGAACTATGGCTACACCTTC
>TRBJ2-7|many|NA|TRBV5-1
CASSLDGSYEQYF
TGTGCCAGCAGCTTAGACGGTTCCTACGAGCAGTACTTC
>TRBJ1-5|many|NA|TRBV5-1
CASFFGPRSIQPQHF
TGCGCCAGCTTTTTTGGCCCGCGTTCTATTCAGCCCCAGCATTTT
>TRBJ2-1|few|TRBD2|TRBV14
CASSQGGLAAYNEQFF
TGTGCCAGCAGCCAAGGGGGACTAGCGGCTTACAATGAGCAGTTCTTC
>TRBJ2-3|few|TRBD2|TRBV4-3
CASSQVPSGSRTDTQYF
TGCGCCAGCAGCCAAGTGCCTAGCGGGAGTCGGACAGATACGCAGTATTTT
>TRBJ2-7|few|NA|TRBV15
CATSFGDSYEQYF
TGTGCCACCAGCTTCGGTGATTCCTACGAGCAGTACTTC
>TRBJ2-3|NA|NA|TRBV12-3/TRBV12-4
CASSLVWGGLATGTQYF
TGTGCCAGCAGTTTGGTCTGGGGGGGGCTAGCGACGGGTACGCAGTATTTT
>TRBJ2-7|NA|TRBD1|TRBV28
CASSPGQALYEQYF
TGTGCCAGCAGTCCCGGACAGGCCCTTTACGAGCAGTACTTC
>TRBJ2-1|many|TRBD2|TRBV12-3/TRBV12-4
CASSFVGTSGRLSEQFF
TGTGCCAGCAGTTTCGTCGGGACTAGCGGGAGACTCAGTGAGCAGTTCTTC
>TRBJ1-4|NA|TRBD1|TRBV4-1
CASSRDSSEKLFF
TGCGCCAGCTCCAGGGACAGTAGTGAAAAACTGTTTTTT
>TRBJ1-5|few|NA|TRBV20-1
CSAREWLQPQHF
TGCAGTGCTAGAGAATGGCTTCAGCCCCAGCATTTT
>TRBJ2-7|NA|TRBD2|TRBV12-3/TRBV12-4
CASSVWGGEQYF
TGTGCCAGCAGTGTATGGGGGGGCGAGCAGTACTTC
>TRBJ1-1|many|TRBD1|TRBV20-1
CSARPKYRGTNTEAFF
TGCAGTGCTAGACCTAAATACAGGGGGACAAACACTGAAGCTTTCTTT
>TRBJ1-4|once|TRBD1|TRBV28
CASSSPGGNEKLFF
TGTGCCAGCAGTTCCCCAGGGGGTAATGAAAAACTGTTTTTT
>TRBJ2-1|few|NA|TRBV5-1
CASSLRTAANEQFF
TGCGCCAGCAGCTTAAGGACCGCGGCTAATGAGCAGTTCTTC
>TRBJ2-1|few|TRBD2|TRBV14
CASSQPLAGASYNEQFF
TGTGCCAGCAGCCAGCCACTAGCGGGTGCGTCCTACAATGAGCAGTTCTTC
>TRBJ2-4|NA|NA|TRBV20-1
CSARVQGLGIQYF
TGCAGTGCTAGAGTTCAGGGTCTAGGCATTCAGTACTTC
>TRBJ2-7|few|TRBD1|TRBV3-1
CASSQTWDRAHEQYF
TGTGCCAGCAGCCAAACGTGGGACAGGGCCCACGAGCAGTACTTC
>TRBJ2-6|few|NA|TRBV27
CASSFLGTGANVLTF
TGTGCCAGCAGTTTTCTGGGCACTGGGGCCAACGTCCTGACTTTC
>TRBJ2-5|NA|NA|TRBV28
CASSLSDQETQYF
TGTGCCAGCAGTTTAAGCGATCAAGAGACCCAGTACTTC
>TRBJ1-5|few|NA|TRBV7-2
CASSLEIYSNQPQHF
TGTGCCAGCAGCTTAGAAATCTATAGCAATCAGCCCCAGCATTTT
>TRBJ1-2|NA|TRBD1|TRBV29-1
CSVAQGANYGYTF
TGCAGCGTTGCACAGGGGGCTAACTATGGCTACACCTTC
>TRBJ1-3|NA|TRBD1|TRBV3-1
CASSPGGGIGNTINF
TGTGCCAGCAGCCCGGGAGGGGGCATTGGAAACACCATAAATTTT
>TRBJ2-1|few|NA|TRBV5-6
CASSWRTGAGQFF
TGTGCCAGCAGCTGGAGGACGGGCGCAGGGCAGTTCTTC
>TRBJ2-5|NA|NA|TRBV18
CASSPLQTQYF
TGTGCCAGCTCACCACTTCAGACCCAGTACTTC
>TRBJ2-3|many|TRBD2|TRBV5-1
CASRTSGPWDTQYF
TGCGCCAGCAGGACTAGCGGGCCATGGGATACGCAGTATTTT
>TRBJ2-7|NA|NA|TRBV5-1
CASSLAPGEGYAQYF
TGCGCCAGCAGCTTGGCCCCAGGAGAGGGGTACGCGCAGTACTTC
>TRBJ1-1|few|TRBD1|TRBV10-3
CAISIQGRTEAFF
TGTGCCATCAGCATACAGGGGCGTACTGAAGCTTTCTTT
>TRBJ2-7|many|NA|TRBV5-1
CASSLSANYEQYF
TGCGCCAGCAGCTTGTCAGCCAACTACGAGCAGTACTTC
>TRBJ2-3|many|NA|TRBV29-1
CSGLVDSDTQYF
TGCAGCGGTCTAGTTGATTCAGATACGCAGTATTTT
>TRBJ2-7|NA|TRBD1|TRBV18
CASSTTGTGTIEQYF
TGTGCCAGCTCAACAACCGGGACAGGGACTATAGAGCAGTACTTC
>TRBJ2-1|NA|TRBD2|TRBV29-1
CSVSSGFYNEQFF
TGCAGCGTTTCTAGCGGGTTCTACAATGAGCAGTTCTTC
>TRBJ2-2|many|TRBD1|TRBV7-8
CASSMGQAITGELFF
TGTGCCAGCAGCATGGGACAGGCAATCACCGGGGAGCTGTTTTTT
>TRBJ1-2|few|NA|TRBV7-9
CASSYLPGTDNYGYTF
TGTGCCAGCAGCTACTTACCCGGGACCGATAACTATGGCTACACCTTC
>TRBJ2-7|few|NA|TRBV5-1
CASRPPGAGEHEQYF
TGCGCCAGCAGACCACCTGGAGCAGGGGAGCACGAGCAGTACTTC